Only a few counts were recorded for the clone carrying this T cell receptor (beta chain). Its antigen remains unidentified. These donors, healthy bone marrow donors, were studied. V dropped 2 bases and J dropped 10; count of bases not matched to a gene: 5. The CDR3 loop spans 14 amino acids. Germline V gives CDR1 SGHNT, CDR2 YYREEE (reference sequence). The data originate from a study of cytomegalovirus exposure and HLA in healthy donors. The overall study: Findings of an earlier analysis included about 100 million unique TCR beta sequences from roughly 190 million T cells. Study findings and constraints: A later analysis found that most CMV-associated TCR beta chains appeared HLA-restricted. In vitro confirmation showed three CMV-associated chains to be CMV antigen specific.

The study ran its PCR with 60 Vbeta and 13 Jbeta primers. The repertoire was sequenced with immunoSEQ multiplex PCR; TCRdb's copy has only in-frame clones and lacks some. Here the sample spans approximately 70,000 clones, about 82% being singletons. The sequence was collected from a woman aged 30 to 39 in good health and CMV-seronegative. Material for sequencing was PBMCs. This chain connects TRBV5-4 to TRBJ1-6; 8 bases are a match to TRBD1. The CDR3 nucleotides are TGTGCCAGCAGCTTCGACAGGGGAGGGTCACCCCTCCACTTT. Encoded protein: CASSFDRGGSPLHF.